Listed here are 2 T cell receptor beta chains from one sample, sequenced in a study of CD8+ T cells in alopecia areata. Treatment meaning: oral pan-JAK inhibitor, 5-10 mg twice daily. After isolation, RNA underwent reverse transcription to generate cDNA as the sequencing template. Sequenced by immunoSEQ multiplex PCR; TCRdb stores in-frame clones only, minus some. The top ten clones hold 24% of a sample with roughly 110,000 clones, about 83% of them seen once. The sequencing here drew on CD8+ T cells sorted from blood, taken at week 24, from a patient treated with tofacitinib. These receptors were collected from a human donor with alopecia areata.

This chain links TRBV29-1 with TRBJ2-5, with TRBD1 identical over 7 bases. This CDR3 contains 13 residues. The germline V gene has CDR1 SQVTM and CDR2 ANQGSEA. V lost 3 bases to trimming and J lost 1 base; unmatched junction nucleotides: 2. The DNA of the CDR3 is TGCAGCGTTGATTGGGACAGCCAAGAGACCCAGTACTTC. This gives the protein CSVDWDSQETQYF.

The rearrangement links TRBV7-8 to TRBJ2-1; D gene uncertain. Germline CDR1 reads SGHVS; CDR2 reads FQNEAQ. V dropped 5 bases and J dropped 5 bases, with 16 bases sitting between them. This CDR3 is 15 amino acids long. CDR3: CASSPGALGHNEQFF. The CDR3 coding sequence is TGTGCCAGCAGCCCCGGAGCCCTCGGGCACAATGAGCAGTTCTTC.